The 18 T cell receptor beta chains given below trace back to one sample, sequenced in a study of blood T cell repertoires in COVID-19. Repertoires were generated with immunoSEQ multiplex PCR, while TCRdb's copy carries only in-frame clones and drops some. The sample shows under 300,000 clones, approximately 80% of them seen only once. The sequencing input was peripheral blood. The receptors here all came from a woman aged 60 to 75 with active or convalescent COVID-19.

The V and J genes are TRBV7-2 and TRBJ2-3; D might be TRBD1 (5 bases). This CDR3 has 12 residues. Trimming stripped 2 bases from V and 11 bases from J, with 11 bases between. Germline V CDR1 and CDR2: SGHTA, FQGNSA. The CDR3 loop is CASSLLGRGQYF. DNA for the CDR3: TGTGCCAGCAGCTTACTGGGAAGGGGGCAGTATTTT.

V usage is TRBV2 and J usage is TRBJ2-1, with TRBD2 matching over 12 bases. After removal of 2 bases from V and 10 bases from J, the junction contained 9 bases not matched to a gene. This CDR3 comprises 16 residues. CDR1 and CDR2 (germline): SNHLY, FYNNEI. CDR3 in amino acids: CASSESRLAGEKEQFF. As DNA, the CDR3 is TGTGCCAGCAGTGAATCTAGACTAGCGGGGGAAAAAGAGCAGTTCTTC.

This clone was recorded only once. The rearrangement uses TRBV28 and TRBJ2-4; perhaps TRBD1 as D (5 bases). V lost 3 bases, J lost 6 bases, and 18 bases lay in between. Germline CDR1 is MDHEN and CDR2 is SYDVKM. There are 16 residues in the CDR3. Here the CDR3 reads CASSLVLAGYRNIQYF. CDR3 DNA sequence: TGTGCCAGCAGTTTGGTCCTTGCAGGGTACAGAAACATTCAGTACTTC.

This sequence joins TRBV7-3 and TRBJ2-1; 8 bases match TRBD2. Germline trimming cut 5 bases from V and 3 bases from J; bases unmatched to any gene: 9. This CDR3 is 16 amino acids long. CDR1 SGHTA and CDR2 FQGTGA come from the germline V gene. For the CDR3, the DNA is TGTGCCAGCAGCCCAGCCGCGGGAGGCTTCTACAATGAGCAGTTCTTC. It is translated as CASSPAAGGFYNEQFF.

V and J are TRBV7-9 and TRBJ1-1; the D gene is possibly TRBD1 (6 bases). The ends were cut back, 5 bases at V and 1 base at J, with 11 bases in the middle. Germline CDR1 reads SEHNR; CDR2 reads FQNEAQ (reference sequence). The CDR3 sequence is 14 residues long. DNA of the CDR3: TGTGCCAGCAGCCGCGGACAGTCGAACACTGAAGCTTTCTTT. Translating gives CASSRGQSNTEAFF. The whole variable domain, filled in from reference TRBV7-9 and TRBJ1-1, reads DTGVSQNPRHKITKRGQNVTFRCDPISEHNRLYWYRQTLGQGPEFLTYFQNEAQLEKSRLLSDRFSAERPKGSFSTLEIQRTEQGDSAMYLCASSRGQSNTEAFFGQGTRLTVV.

This chain links TRBV7-2 with TRBJ2-1; 8 bases match TRBD2. V trimming: 1 base; J trimming: 4 bases; junction bases outside the gene matches: 3. The CDR3 is 15 residues long. Germline CDR1 SGHTA, CDR2 FQGNSA. The CDR3 here is CASSLVGGDYNEQFF. Here the CDR3 DNA reads TGTGCCAGCAGCTTAGTCGGGGGGGATTACAATGAGCAGTTCTTC.

The rearrangement links TRBV2 to TRBJ2-2, with 8 bases identical to TRBD1. The CDR3 covers 15 residues. V shed 6 bases, J shed 3 bases, and the junction held 6 bases outside the gene matches. Germline V gene data show CDR1 as SNHLY and CDR2 as FYNNEI. The CDR3 nucleotides are TGTGCCAGCAGAGGACAGGGAGGTGACACCGGGGAGCTGTTTTTT. It yields the protein CASRGQGGDTGELFF. Supplemented by reference TRBV2 and TRBJ2-2, the full variable domain reads EPEVTQTPSHQVTQMGQEVILRCVPISNHLYFYWYRQILGQKVEFLVSFYNNEISEKSEIFDDQFSVERPDGSNFTLKIRSTKLEDSAMYFCASRGQGGDTGELFFGEGSRLTVL.

This clone has a single count. This rearrangement joins TRBV6-5 to TRBJ1-6, with D perhaps TRBD1 (5 bases). Germline CDR1 reads MNHEY; CDR2 reads SVGAGI. The CDR3 runs to 14 residues. Trimming pared 8 bases from V and 6 bases from J, leaving 14 bases between. The CDR3 protein is CASWKADSNSPLHF. The CDR3 bases are TGTGCCAGCTGGAAGGCAGACAGTAATTCACCCCTCCACTTT.

This clone was recorded a few times. The rearrangement uses TRBV19 and TRBJ1-5; maybe TRBD1 (5 bases). Germline CDR1 is LNHDA and CDR2 is SQIVND (reference sequence). CDR3 length: 15 amino acids. Trimming left V 1 base short and J 2 bases short, with 9 bases between. The CDR3 nucleotides are TGTGCCAGTAGTATAGTCCAGGGCGGCAATCAGCCCCAGCATTTT. It specifies CASSIVQGGNQPQHF. Complete variable domain (other parts from reference TRBV19 and TRBJ1-5): DGGITQSPKYLFRKEGQNVTLSCEQNLNHDAMYWYRQDPGQGLRLIYYSQIVNDFQKGDIAEGYSVSREKKESFPLTVTSAQKNPTAFYLCASSIVQGGNQPQHFGDGTRLSIL.

This chain connects TRBV28 to TRBJ1-2, with 8 nucleotides matching TRBD1. J lost 7 bases, V lost 0 bases, and 4 bases had no gene match. CDR1 is MDHEN, CDR2 SYDVKM, per germline. The CDR3 runs 14 residues. The CDR3 DNA follows: TGTGCCAGCAGTTTATGGAAGGACAGGGTTGGCTACACCTTC. Its protein is CASSLWKDRVGYTF.

The table lists this clone with a count of one. V usage is TRBV7-2 and J usage is TRBJ1-2; D is unclear. CDR3 length equals 14 residues. Germline CDR1 SGHTA, CDR2 FQGNSA. V lost 1 base and J lost 2, with 8 bases in between. The CDR3 sequence is CASSLGAQNYGYTF. The DNA for the CDR3 is TGTGCCAGCAGCTTAGGTGCTCAGAACTATGGCTACACCTTC.

The rearrangement uses TRBV15 and TRBJ1-4; possibly TRBD1 for D (6 bases). This CDR3 is 15 amino acids long. V lost 3 bases and J 4 bases, leaving 12 bases between the germline ends. The germline V gene encodes CDR1 LNHNV and CDR2 YYDKDF (reference sequence). The CDR3 reads CATSSHRALNEKLFF. For the CDR3, the DNA is TGTGCCACCAGCAGCCACAGGGCTCTTAATGAAAAACTGTTTTTT.

This clone was seen a single time. This CDR3 is CASSVGAGLNTEAFF. The CDR3 DNA sequence: TGTGCCAGCAGCGTAGGGGCAGGCTTGAACACTGAAGCTTTCTTT. The chain couples TRBV9 to TRBJ1-1; D gene uncertain. V shed 0 bases and J shed 0 bases, with 9 bases lying between them. The CDR3 sequence is 15 residues long. In germline, CDR1 is SGDLS, CDR2 YYNGEE.

Details on this clone: One end of the junction is discordant with germline, which a read error may explain. The chain employs TRBV6-1 and TRBJ2-4; the match to TRBD1 covers 8 bases. The CDR3 is 16 amino acids. CDR1 is MNHNS and CDR2 is SASEGT in the germline V gene. The CDR3 region has the DNA TGTGCCAGCAGGGAAGACAGGGGCGACGCCAAAAACATTCAGTACTTC. This gives the protein CASREDRGDAKNIQYF.

V is TRBV2 and J is TRBJ2-7; unclear D gene. V gave up 6 bases and J gave up 6 bases, with 12 bases separating them. CDR3 size: 12 residues. CDR1 SNHLY and CDR2 FYNNEI come from the germline V gene. CDR3 coding DNA: TGTGCCAGCAGCGCGCCCCCGGGCGAGCAGTACGTC. This gives the protein CASSAPPGEQYV.

The chain uses TRBV7-9 and TRBJ2-7; 12 nucleotides match TRBD2. CDR3 length: 14 amino acids. Germline CDR1 SEHNR, CDR2 FQNEAQ (reference sequence). Trimming cost V 4 bases and J 3 bases; bases outside gene matches: 1. CDR3 sequence: CASSSSGRVYEQYF. DNA of the CDR3: TGTGCCAGCAGCTCTAGCGGGAGGGTCTACGAGCAGTACTTC.

The chain joins TRBV7-9 to TRBJ1-1; D is uncertain. The CDR3 spans 13 residues. V was clipped by 1 base and J by 6 bases, with 9 bases between them. CDR1 is SEHNR, CDR2 FQNEAQ, per germline (reference sequence). The CDR3 sequence is CASSLVGGPEAFF. In DNA form, the CDR3 reads TGTGCCAGCAGCTTAGTAGGCGGCCCTGAAGCTTTCTTT. Full variable domain (remainder filled in from reference TRBV7-9 and TRBJ1-1): DTGVSQNPRHKITKRGQNVTFRCDPISEHNRLYWYRQTLGQGPEFLTYFQNEAQLEKSRLLSDRFSAERPKGSFSTLEIQRTEQGDSAMYLCASSLVGGPEAFFGQGTRLTVV.

The gene calls are TRBV29-1 and TRBJ2-3; 8 bases map to TRBD1. The CDR3 totals 14 residues. The V gene end was trimmed by 6 bases and the J gene end by 4 bases; junction bases not matched to a gene: 9. CDR1 and CDR2 from the germline V gene are SQVTM and ANQGSEA. This CDR3 is CSVGRTGNPDTQYF. DNA of the CDR3: TGCAGCGTAGGACGGACAGGGAACCCAGATACGCAGTATTTT.